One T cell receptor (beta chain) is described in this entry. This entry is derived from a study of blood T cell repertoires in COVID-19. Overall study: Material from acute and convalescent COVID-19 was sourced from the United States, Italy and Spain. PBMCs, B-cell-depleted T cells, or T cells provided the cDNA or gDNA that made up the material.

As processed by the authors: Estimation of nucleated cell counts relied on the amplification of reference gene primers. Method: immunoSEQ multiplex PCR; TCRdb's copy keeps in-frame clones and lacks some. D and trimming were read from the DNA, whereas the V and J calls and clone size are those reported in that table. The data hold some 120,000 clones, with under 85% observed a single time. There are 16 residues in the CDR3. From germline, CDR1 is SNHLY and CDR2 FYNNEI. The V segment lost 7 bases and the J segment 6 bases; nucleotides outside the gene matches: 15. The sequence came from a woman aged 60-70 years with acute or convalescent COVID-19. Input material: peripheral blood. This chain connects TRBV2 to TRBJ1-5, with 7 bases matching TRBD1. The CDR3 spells CASTGDSVELAQPQHF. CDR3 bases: TGTGCCAGCACGGGGGACAGTGTGGAGTTGGCTCAGCCCCAGCATTTT. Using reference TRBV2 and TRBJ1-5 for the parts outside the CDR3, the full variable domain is EPEVTQTPSHQVTQMGQEVILRCVPISNHLYFYWYRQILGQKVEFLVSFYNNEISEKSEIFDDQFSVERPDGSNFTLKIRSTKLEDSAMYFCASTGDSVELAQPQHFGDGTRLSIL.